The TCR beta chain under discussion was sequenced for a study of blood T cells in healthy people across ages. It was with a sample-barcoded 5' primer and a J-beta primer mix that a second PCR of roughly 7 to 12 cycles was run. Each cDNA molecule was tagged by a template-switch adaptor with 12 random nucleotides. MiXCR was run by TCRdb on the 5' RACE reads, yielding one entry per CDR3 protein. The data contain over a million distinct CDR3 sequences, 42% of them seen just once; the ten biggest clones take up under 8%. V dropped 5 bases and J dropped 6; count of bases not matched to a gene: 7. The CDR3 runs to 14 residues. The germline V gene has CDR1 SGHAT and CDR2 FQNNGV.

The chain couples TRBV11-2 to TRBJ1-5; TRBD1 aligns across 7 bases. The specimen sequenced was blood. The receptor was isolated from a young woman in good health. CDR3 DNA: TGTGCCAGCAGCCAGGGACAGCCGGGTCAGCCCCAGCATTTT. Amino acids: CASSQGQPGQPQHF.